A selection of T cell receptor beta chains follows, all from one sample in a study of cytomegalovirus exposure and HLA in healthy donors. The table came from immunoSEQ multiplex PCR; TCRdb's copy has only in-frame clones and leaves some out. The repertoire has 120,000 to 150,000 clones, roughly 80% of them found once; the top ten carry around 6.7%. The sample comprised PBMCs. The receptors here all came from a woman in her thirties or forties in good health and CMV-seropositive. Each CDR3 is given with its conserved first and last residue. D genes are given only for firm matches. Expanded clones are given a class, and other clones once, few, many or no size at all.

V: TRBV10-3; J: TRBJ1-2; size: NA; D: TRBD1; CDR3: CAISELTGQSNYGYTF; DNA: TGTGCCATCAGTGAACTAACGGGACAGTCTAACTATGGCTACACCTTC
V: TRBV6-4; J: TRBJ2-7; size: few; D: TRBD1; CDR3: CASSDSTGTDYEQYF; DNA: TGTGCCAGCAGTGACTCTACCGGGACAGACTACGAGCAGTACTTC
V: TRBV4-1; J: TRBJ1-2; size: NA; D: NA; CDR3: CASSQGPLAGGDYGYTF; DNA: TGCGCCAGCAGCCAAGGCCCCTTAGCGGGAGGGGACTATGGCTACACCTTC
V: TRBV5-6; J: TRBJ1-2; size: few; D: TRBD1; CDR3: CASRRDRGNYGYTF; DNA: TGTGCCAGCAGGAGAGACAGGGGGAACTATGGCTACACCTTC
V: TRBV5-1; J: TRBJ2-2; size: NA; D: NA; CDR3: CASSLEPGKTTGELFF; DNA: TGCGCCAGCAGCTTGGAGCCAGGGAAGACGACCGGGGAGCTGTTTTTT
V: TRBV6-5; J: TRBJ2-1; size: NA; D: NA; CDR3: CASSYRHTYNEQFF; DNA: TGTGCCAGCAGTTACCGACATACGTACAATGAGCAGTTCTTC
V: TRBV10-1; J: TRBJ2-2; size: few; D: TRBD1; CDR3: CASSPHSGQGNTGELFF; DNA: TGCGCCAGCAGTCCCCACTCGGGACAGGGGAACACCGGGGAGCTGTTTTTT
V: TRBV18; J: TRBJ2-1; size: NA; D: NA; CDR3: CASSPGASVNEQFF; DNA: TGTGCCAGCTCACCAGGGGCGTCCGTCAATGAGCAGTTCTTC
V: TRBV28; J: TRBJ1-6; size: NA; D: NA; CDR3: CASRWGVRDSPLHF; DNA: TGTGCCAGCAGATGGGGCGTGAGAGATTCACCCCTCCACTTT
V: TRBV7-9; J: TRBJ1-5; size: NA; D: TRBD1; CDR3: CASSPGQGDQPQHF; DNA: TGTGCCAGCAGCCCGGGACAGGGAGATCAGCCCCAGCATTTT
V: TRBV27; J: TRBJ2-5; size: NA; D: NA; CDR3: CASSPLGRELETQYF; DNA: TGTGCCAGCAGTCCCCTTGGAAGGGAGCTAGAGACCCAGTACTTC
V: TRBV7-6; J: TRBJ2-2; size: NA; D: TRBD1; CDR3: CASSSTTGTGKGELFF; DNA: TGTGCCAGCAGCTCAACGACCGGGACAGGGAAGGGGGAGCTGTTTTTT
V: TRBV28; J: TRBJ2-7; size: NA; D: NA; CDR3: CASSLLGASSYEQYF; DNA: TGTGCCAGCAGCTTATTGGGGGCCAGCTCCTACGAGCAGTACTTC
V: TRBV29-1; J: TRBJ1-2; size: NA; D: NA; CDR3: CSVGSRDTYGYTF; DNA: TGCAGCGTTGGTAGTCGGGATACCTATGGCTACACCTTC
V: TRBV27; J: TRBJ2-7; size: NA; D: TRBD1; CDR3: CASSFAGTGSYEQYF; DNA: TGTGCCAGCAGTTTCGCCGGGACAGGCTCCTACGAGCAGTACTTC
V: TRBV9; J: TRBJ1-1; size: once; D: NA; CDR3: CASSAQGRNTEAFF; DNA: TGTGCCAGCAGCGCTCAGGGAAGGAACACTGAAGCTTTCTTT
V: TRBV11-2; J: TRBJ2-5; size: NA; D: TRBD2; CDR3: CASNEGASGAAAQYF; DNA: TGTGCCAGCAACGAGGGGGCTAGCGGGGCGGCGGCCCAGTACTTC
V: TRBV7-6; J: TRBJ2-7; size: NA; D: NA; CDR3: CASSLGAEQYF; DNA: TGTGCCAGCAGCTTAGGAGCCGAGCAGTACTTC
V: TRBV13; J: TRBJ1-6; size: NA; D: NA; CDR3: CASSFGTLNSPLHF; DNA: TGTGCCAGCAGCTTCGGGACACTGAATTCACCCCTCCACTTT
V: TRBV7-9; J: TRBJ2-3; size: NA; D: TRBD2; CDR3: CASSLLAGGGDTQYF; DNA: TGTGCCAGCAGCTTACTAGCGGGGGGGGGAGATACGCAGTATTTT
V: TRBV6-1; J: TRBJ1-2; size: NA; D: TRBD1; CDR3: CASNTWDSHF; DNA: TGTGCCAGCAACACCTGGGACAGCCACTTC
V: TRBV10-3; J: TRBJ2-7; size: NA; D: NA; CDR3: CAISESTSGEQYF; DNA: TGTGCCATCAGTGAGTCTACATCGGGGGAGCAGTACTTC
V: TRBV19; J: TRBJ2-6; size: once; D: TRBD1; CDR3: CASSIQPGTGGAGANVLTF; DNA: TGTGCCAGTAGTATTCAGCCCGGGACAGGGGGCGCTGGGGCCAACGTCCTGACTTTC
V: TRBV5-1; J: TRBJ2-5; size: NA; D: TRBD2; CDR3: CASSGSLGGGPRETQYF; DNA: TGCGCCAGCAGCGGATCCCTCGGGGGGGGGCCTCGAGAGACCCAGTACTTC
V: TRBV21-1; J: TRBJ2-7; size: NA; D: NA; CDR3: CASSPSPLASYEQYF; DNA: TGTGCCAGCAGTCCATCCCCACTAGCATCCTACGAGCAGTACTTC
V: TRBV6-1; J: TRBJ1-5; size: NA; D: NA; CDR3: CASSEFVGSGQPQHF; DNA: TGTGCCAGCAGTGAATTCGTAGGGAGTGGTCAGCCCCAGCATTTT
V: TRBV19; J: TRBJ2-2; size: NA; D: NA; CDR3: CASTRQYTGELFF; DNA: TGTGCCAGTACCCGACAATACACCGGGGAGCTGTTTTTT